This T cell receptor beta chain was sequenced for a study of CD8+CD57+ T cells in acquired aplastic anemia. Study-wide points: Patients and controls shared around 30 CD8+ CDR3 sequences.

Profiling of TCR beta VDJ combinations and CDR3 sequences used genomic DNA as template. TCRdb analysed the reads with MiXCR anew, one entry per CDR3 protein. Found here are 260,000 or so distinct CDR3 sequences, approximately 86% of them singletons; the top ten hold over 35%. Remarks on this clonotype: Its antigen remains unidentified.

Patients picked for sequencing had shown CD8+CD57+ cell expansion detected by flow cytometry. The sequence was collected from a human donor with aplastic anemia. The source material was sorted CD4+, CD8+, or CD8+CD57+ T cells (not recorded which) from PBMCs.

The CDR3: CASSLSIGGFFNEQFF. The CDR3 bases are TGTGCCAGCAGCTTATCTATCGGGGGGTTTTTCAATGAGCAGTTCTTC. The rearrangement joins TRBV11-1 to TRBJ2-1; 7 bases agree with TRBD2. The CDR3 runs 16 residues. Germline V lookup: CDR1 SGHAT, CDR2 FQDESV (reference sequence). V gave up 2 bases and J gave up 6 bases; unmatched junction bases: 10.